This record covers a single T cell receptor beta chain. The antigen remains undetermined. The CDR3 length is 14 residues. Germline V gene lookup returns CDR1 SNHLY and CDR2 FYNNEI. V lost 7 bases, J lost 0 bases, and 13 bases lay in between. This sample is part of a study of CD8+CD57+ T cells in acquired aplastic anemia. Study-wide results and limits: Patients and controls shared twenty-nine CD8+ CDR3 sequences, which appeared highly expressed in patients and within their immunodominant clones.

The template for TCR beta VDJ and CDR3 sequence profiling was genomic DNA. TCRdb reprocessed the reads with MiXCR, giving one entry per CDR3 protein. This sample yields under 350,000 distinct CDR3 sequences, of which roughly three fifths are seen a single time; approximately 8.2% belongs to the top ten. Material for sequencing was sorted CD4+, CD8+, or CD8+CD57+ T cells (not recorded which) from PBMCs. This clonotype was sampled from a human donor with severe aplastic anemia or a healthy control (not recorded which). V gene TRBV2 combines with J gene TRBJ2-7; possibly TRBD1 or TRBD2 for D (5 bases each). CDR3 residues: CASIAGSRSYEQYF. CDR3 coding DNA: TGTGCCAGCATAGCAGGGAGCCGCTCCTACGAGCAGTACTTC.